This T cell receptor (beta chain) originates from a study of early T cells in non-severe SARS-CoV-2 infection (dated by TCRdb to about 2021). In terms of the full investigation: Because TCR sequencing relied on bulk RNA taken from unsorted whole blood, pairing of alpha and beta chains was not possible. General conclusions and limits of the study: VDJdb matching was skewed toward anti-spike CD8 responses and likely underestimated virus-specific expansions, missing private and CD4 specificities.

Here V drops 5 bases and J drops 0 bases, and the junction holds 6 bases not matched to any gene. CDR1 LNHDA and CDR2 SQIVND were looked up in the germline V gene (reference sequence). CDR3 length: 15 amino acids, cysteine to phenylalanine. Kept here is only the CDR3 DNA, which spans 45 bases and is read in frame from base 1. The study was a case-control design nested within a healthcare worker cohort in London, UK, with weekly nasopharyngeal swab PCR tests and blood sampling. Between 23 and 31 March 2020, the week of the UK lockdown, healthcare workers were enrolled and then followed up weekly for as long as 16 weeks. This clonotype was seen more than once but under ten times. Its recognized antigen is unknown. Base qualities were left out, and no much larger clone turns up one base away. The protocol used for the library was 5' RACE. Sequenced on a NextSeq 500. The TCR library protocol attached unique molecular identifiers to individual cDNA molecules to correct for sequencing error and PCR bias. TCR alpha and beta chains were both sequenced, and the abundances of alpha and beta sequences in each sample were closely correlated with each other. The source study handled its data this way. Decombinator V4 was used to annotate TCR sequences for V gene, J gene and CDR3. TCRs were defined as expanded if a significant change between any two time points was detected under a Poisson model with p below 0.0001. TCR abundances were normalised to the total number of TCRs sequenced per sample and expressed as counts per million. TRAV1-2 paired with TRAJ12, TRAJ20 or TRAJ33 defined MAIT TCRs, while TRAV10 paired with TRAJ18 defined iNKT TCRs. A search of VDJdb, accessed on 1 November 2021, was run for TCRs annotated to CMV, EBV and SARS-CoV-2, with TCRs annotated for multiple antigens excluded. TCRdb took the public reads, trimmed them with fastp at Q25, ran MiXCR for clone calling and kept in-frame beta chains. Each CDR3 protein gets just one entry, which takes the most common genes and DNA from the rows behind it. These V and J calls rely on TCRdb rather than the paper's analysis. This sample holds about 77,000 distinct CDR3 sequences; around 9.9% were observed only once. The ten largest account for approximately 4.9% of the sample.

This clonotype originated in an adult who was a healthcare worker with PCR-confirmed SARS-CoV-2 infection or an uninfected control (not recorded which). The sequenced sample consisted of whole blood. Recombination linked TRBV19 to TRBJ2-7, with TRBD2 matching 8 junction bases. The encoded CDR3 is CASSPGGTYSYEQYF. The nucleotide sequence reads TGTGCCAGTAGTCCGGGAGGGACATACTCCTACGAGCAGTACTTC. The reference TRBV19 and TRBJ2-7 proteins fill in what lies around the CDR3, so the full variable domain reads DGGITQSPKYLFRKEGQNVTLSCEQNLNHDAMYWYRQDPGQGLRLIYYSQIVNDFQKGDIAEGYSVSREKKESFPLTVTSAQKNPTAFYLCASSPGGTYSYEQYFGPGTRLTVT.